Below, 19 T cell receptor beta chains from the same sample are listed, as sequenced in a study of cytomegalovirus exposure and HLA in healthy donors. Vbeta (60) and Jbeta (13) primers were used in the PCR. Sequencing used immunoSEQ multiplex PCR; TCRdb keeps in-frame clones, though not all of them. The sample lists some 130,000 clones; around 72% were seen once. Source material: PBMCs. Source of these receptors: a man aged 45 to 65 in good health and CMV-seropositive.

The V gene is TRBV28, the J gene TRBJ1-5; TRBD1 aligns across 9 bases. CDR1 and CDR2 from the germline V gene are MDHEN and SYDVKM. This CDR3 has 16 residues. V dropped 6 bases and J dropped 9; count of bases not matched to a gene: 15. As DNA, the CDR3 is TGTGCCAGCAGCTCCCCGGGACAGGGCTCCTTTCTGCCCCAGCATTTT. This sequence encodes CASSSPGQGSFLPQHF. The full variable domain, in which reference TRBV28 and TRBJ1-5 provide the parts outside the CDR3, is DVKVTQSSRYLVKRTGEKVFLECVQDMDHENMFWYRQDPGLGLRLIYFSYDVKMKEKGDIPEGYSVSREKKERFSLILESASTNQTSMYLCASSSPGQGSFLPQHFGDGTRLSIL.

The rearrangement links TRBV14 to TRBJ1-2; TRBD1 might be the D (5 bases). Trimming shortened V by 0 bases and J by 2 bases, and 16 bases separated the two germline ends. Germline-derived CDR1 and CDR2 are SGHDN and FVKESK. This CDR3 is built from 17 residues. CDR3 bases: TGTGCCAGCAGCCAAGAGATACTAGGGGAGGCGAACTATGGCTACACCTTC. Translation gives CASSQEILGEANYGYTF.

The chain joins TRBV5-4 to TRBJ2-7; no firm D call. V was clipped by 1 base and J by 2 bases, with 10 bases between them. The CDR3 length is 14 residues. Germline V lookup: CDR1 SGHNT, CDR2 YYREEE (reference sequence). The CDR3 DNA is TGTGCCAGCAGCTTGTCTGACTCGCCCTACGAGCAGTACTTC. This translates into CASSLSDSPYEQYF.

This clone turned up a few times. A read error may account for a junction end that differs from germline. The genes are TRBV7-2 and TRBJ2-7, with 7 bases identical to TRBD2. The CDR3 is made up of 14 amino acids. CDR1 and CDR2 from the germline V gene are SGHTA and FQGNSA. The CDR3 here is CASSLARGAYEQYF. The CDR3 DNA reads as TGTGCCAGCAGCCTAGCACGGGGGGCCTACGAGCAGTACTTC.

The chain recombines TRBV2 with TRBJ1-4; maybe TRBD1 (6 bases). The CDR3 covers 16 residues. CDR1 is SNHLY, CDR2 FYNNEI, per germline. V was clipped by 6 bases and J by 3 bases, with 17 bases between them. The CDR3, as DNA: TGTGCCAGCAGCAACCGCATGGACAGAGCTAATGAAAAACTGTTTTTT. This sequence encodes CASSNRMDRANEKLFF.

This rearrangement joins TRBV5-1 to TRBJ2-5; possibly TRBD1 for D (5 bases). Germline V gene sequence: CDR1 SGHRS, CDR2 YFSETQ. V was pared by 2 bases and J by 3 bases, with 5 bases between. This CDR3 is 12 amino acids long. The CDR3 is CASSLQEETQYF. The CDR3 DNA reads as TGCGCCAGCAGCTTACAGGAAGAGACCCAGTACTTC.

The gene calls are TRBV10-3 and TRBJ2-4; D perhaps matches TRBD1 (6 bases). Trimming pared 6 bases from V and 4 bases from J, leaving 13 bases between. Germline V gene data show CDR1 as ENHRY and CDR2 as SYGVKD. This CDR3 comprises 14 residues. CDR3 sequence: CAISTGTTKNIQYF. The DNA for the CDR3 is TGTGCCATCAGCACCGGGACAACAAAAAACATTCAGTACTTC.

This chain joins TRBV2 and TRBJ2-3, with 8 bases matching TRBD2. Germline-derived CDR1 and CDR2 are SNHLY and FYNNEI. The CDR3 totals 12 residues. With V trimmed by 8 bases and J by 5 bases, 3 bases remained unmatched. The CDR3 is CASCREGDTQYF. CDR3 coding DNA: TGTGCCAGCTGCCGGGAGGGAGATACGCAGTATTTT.

CDR3 sequence (DNA): TGTGCCATCAGTGAACCCGGGACAAGAGAGACCCAGTACTTC. Translating gives CAISEPGTRETQYF. This chain links TRBV10-3 with TRBJ2-5; TRBD1 might be the D (6 bases). Trimming shortened V by 3 bases and J by 4 bases, and 12 bases separated the two germline ends. Germline V CDR1 and CDR2: ENHRY, SYGVKD. The CDR3 sequence is 14 residues long.

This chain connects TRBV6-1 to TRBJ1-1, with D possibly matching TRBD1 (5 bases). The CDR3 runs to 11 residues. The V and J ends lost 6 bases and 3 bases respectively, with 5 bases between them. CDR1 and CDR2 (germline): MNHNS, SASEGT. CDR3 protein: CASSRDTEAFF. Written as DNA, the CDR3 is TGTGCCAGCAGCAGGGACACTGAAGCTTTCTTT.

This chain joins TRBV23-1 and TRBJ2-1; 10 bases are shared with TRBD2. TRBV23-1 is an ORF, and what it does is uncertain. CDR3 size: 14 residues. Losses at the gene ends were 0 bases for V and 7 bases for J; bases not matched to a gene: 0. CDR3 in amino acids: CASSQSSGGNEQFF. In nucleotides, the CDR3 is TGCGCCAGCAGTCAATCTAGCGGGGGGAATGAGCAGTTCTTC.

The CDR3: CASSLFFSGTRNEQFF. CDR3 nucleotide sequence: TGTGCCAGCAGCTTATTTTTCTCCGGAACTAGGAATGAGCAGTTCTTC. J is TRBJ2-1 and V is TRBV11-3, with D perhaps TRBD2 (5 bases). Trimming removed 2 bases from V and 7 bases from J, with 18 bases in between. Per germline, CDR1 SGHNT and CDR2 YENEEA. The CDR3 spans 16 residues.

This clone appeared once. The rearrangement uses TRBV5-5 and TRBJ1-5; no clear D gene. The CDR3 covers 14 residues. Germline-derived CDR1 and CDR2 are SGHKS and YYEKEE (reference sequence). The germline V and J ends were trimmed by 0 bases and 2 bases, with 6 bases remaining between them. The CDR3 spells CASSLDSRNQPQHF. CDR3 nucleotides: TGTGCCAGCAGCTTGGACTCCCGCAATCAGCCCCAGCATTTT.

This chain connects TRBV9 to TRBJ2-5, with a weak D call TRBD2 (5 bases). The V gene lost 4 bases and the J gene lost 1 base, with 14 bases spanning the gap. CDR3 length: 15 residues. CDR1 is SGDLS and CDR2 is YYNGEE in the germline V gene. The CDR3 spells CASSPGGTFQETQYF. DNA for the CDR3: TGTGCCAGCAGCCCCGGAGGAACGTTCCAAGAGACCCAGTACTTC.

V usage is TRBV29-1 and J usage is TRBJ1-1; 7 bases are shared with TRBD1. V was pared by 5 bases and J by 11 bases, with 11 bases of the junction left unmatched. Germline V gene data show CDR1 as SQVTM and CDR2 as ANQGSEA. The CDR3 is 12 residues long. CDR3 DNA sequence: TGCAGCGTTAGGTGGGGGACAGCGAGGGCTTTCTTT. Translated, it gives CSVRWGTARAFF.

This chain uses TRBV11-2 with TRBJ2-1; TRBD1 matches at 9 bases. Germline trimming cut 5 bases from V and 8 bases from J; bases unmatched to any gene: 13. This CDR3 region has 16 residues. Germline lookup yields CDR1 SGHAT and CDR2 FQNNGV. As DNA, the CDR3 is TGTGCCAGCAGCATCCGACAGGGGGTTAGGATCCATGAGCAGTTCTTC. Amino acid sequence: CASSIRQGVRIHEQFF. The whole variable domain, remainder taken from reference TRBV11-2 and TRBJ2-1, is EAGVAQSPRYKIIEKRQSVAFWCNPISGHATLYWYQQILGQGPKLLIQFQNNGVVDDSQLPKDRFSAERLKGVDSTLKIQPAKLEDSAVYLCASSIRQGVRIHEQFFGPGTRLTVL.

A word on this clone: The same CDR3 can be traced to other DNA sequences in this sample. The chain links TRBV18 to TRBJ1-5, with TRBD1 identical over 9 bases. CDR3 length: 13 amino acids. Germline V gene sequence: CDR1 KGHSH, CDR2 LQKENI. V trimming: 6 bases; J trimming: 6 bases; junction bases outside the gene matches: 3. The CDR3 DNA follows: TGTGCCAGCTCCCCGGGACAGGGTCAGCCCCAGCATTTT. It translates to CASSPGQGQPQHF. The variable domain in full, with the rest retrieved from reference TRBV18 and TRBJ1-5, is NAGVMQNPRHLVRRRGQEARLRCSPMKGHSHVYWYRQLPEEGLKFMVYLQKENIIDESGMPKERFSAEFPKEGPSILRIQQVVRGDSAAYFCASSPGQGQPQHFGDGTRLSIL.

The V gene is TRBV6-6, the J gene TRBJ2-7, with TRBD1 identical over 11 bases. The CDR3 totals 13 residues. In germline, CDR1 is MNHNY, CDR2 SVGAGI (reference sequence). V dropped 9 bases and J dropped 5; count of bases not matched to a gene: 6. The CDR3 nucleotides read TGTGCCAGTACCGGGACAGGGGGGCACGAGCAGTACTTC. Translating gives CASTGTGGHEQYF.

The CDR3 DNA sequence: TGTGCCAGCAGTGGGGTGGACAGCAAAGTCTATGGCTACACCTTC. It encodes CASSGVDSKVYGYTF. V gene TRBV6-6 combines with J gene TRBJ1-2; weak D call: TRBD1 (6 bases). Germline lookup yields CDR1 MNHNY and CDR2 SVGAGI (reference sequence). The V end lost 5 bases, the J end lost 4 bases, and 17 bases lay between the germline ends. CDR3 length: 15 residues.